This record looks at one T cell receptor beta chain sequence and its context. It lacks a known antigen. Base qualities are not provided; no much larger clone lies one nucleotide away. The record originates from a study of blood T cell repertoires in COVID-19 (dated by TCRdb to the early 2020s). The study in broad terms: The collaborator samples originated in the United States, Italy and Spain and spanned the acute and convalescent phases of COVID-19. The material from the prospective study consisted of cDNA or gDNA derived from T cells, B-cell-depleted T cells, or PBMCs. The dataset comprised deeply sampled blood TCRbeta repertoires from subjects exposed to, actively infected with, or recovered from COVID-19. A freely available public database, intended as a resource for researchers studying the immune response to SARS-CoV-2, is where the repertoires were released. Samples came from the ongoing ImmuneRACE study (first 160 participants) plus 1,254 subjects from 6 global collaborators. The sample metadata nearly always contained a de-identified subject ID, COVID-19 status, age in years and sex. Where available, HLA class I and class II types were taken from metadata supplied by the sample provider and were not determined by assay-based typing.

TCRbeta CDR3 regions were amplified from genomic DNA by means of the immunoSEQ Assay, a bias-controlled multiplex PCR. Per the source publication's procedure: The number of nucleated cells in each sample was estimated from the amplification of reference gene primers within the assay. Sequence reads were collapsed and filtered to measure the absolute abundance of every unique TCRbeta CDR3 rearrangement. For each sample, productive Simpson clonality was calculated by taking the square root of Simpson's diversity index across productive rearrangements. TCRdb obtained this table from immuneACCESS and retained in-frame rearrangements with V and J assigned. These tables miss some clones; where compared with another copy, unresolved V genes account for less than half of the shortfall, and the remainder is unexplained. V and J calls and clone size are as listed in that table; D and trimming were resolved from the DNA. For this sample the table gives 150,000 or so clones, of which around 83% were detected only once. Clones ranked in the top ten supply approximately 9.1% of the sample.

Cut back by 6 bases and 2 bases, the V and J ends lie 19 bases apart. There are 16 amino acids in the CDR3, from cysteine to phenylalanine inclusive. Here the CDR3 DNA is all that survives: 48 bases in frame from base 1. The CDR1 and CDR2 encoded by the germline V gene are MDHEN and SYDVKM. Results the study describes overall, beyond this receptor: The quantity of clinical and demographic metadata differed by source and by participant and was supplied without curation.

Participants in the prospective study were enrolled through a virtual design, were aged roughly 18 to 100 years, and lived in under 25 United States geographic areas. To assign participants to cohorts, the prospective study relied on clinical history that participants themselves reported in a screening survey and a study questionnaire. For ImmuneRACE Cohort 3, a participant was defined as recovered based on two consecutive negative NP/OP PCR tests, clearance by a healthcare professional, or resolution of symptoms. Mobile phlebotomists in the prospective study collected whole blood, serum and a nasopharyngeal or oropharyngeal swab from every participant. Prospective study participants could optionally give additional blood draws and questionnaires over a roughly 2-month period. Before DNA extraction, blood samples from the prospective study were shipped at room temperature or frozen.

The sample consisted of PBMCs or T cells enriched from blood (not recorded which). This TCR was sampled from a man in his fifties or sixties who had recovered from COVID-19. This chain is built from TRBV28 and TRBJ2-5; the best D guess is TRBD2, with 6 bases matching. The CDR3: CASRPTLAILQETQYF. At the DNA level, the sequence is TGTGCCAGCAGACCCACCCTAGCGATCCTACAAGAGACCCAGTACTTC.